Sequencing of this T cell receptor beta chain was carried out in a study of regulatory T cells in long-lasting Graves disease. Study-level findings and limits: Persistent Graves' patients showed a TCR diversity that was lower than that of newly diagnosed ones.

The CDR3 loop spans 13 amino acids. V lost 4 bases and J 4 bases, leaving 10 bases between the germline ends. CDR1 and CDR2 from the germline V gene are SNHLY and FYNNEI. Sample time point: newly diagnosed GD, antithyroid drugs for less than 3 months. The TCR library used RNA extracted from PBMCs. The patient group derived from an endocrinology department in Xi'an, China. Arm-PCR of CDR3 regions and iRepertoire HTBI primers were used to build TCR beta libraries. TCRdb itself ran the multiplex PCR reads through MiXCR, one entry per CDR3 protein. Of some 250,000 distinct CDR3 sequences in the sample, 15% to 20% were seen once. This clonotype was seen ten or more times. Its antigen remains unknown. These data were also filed under a second study, of T cells in Graves' hyperthyroidism and ophthalmopathy. As that report states: Across 18 months, stable Graves' hyperthyroidism was marked by no progression to ophthalmopathy.

Sample: peripheral blood mononuclear cells (PBMCs), taken at new diagnosis, from a patient treated with antithyroid drugs. The receptor was isolated from a woman aged 30 to 39 with Graves disease. V is TRBV2 and J is TRBJ1-1, with D uncertain. In nucleotides, the CDR3 is TGTGCCAGCAGTGTTGAGAAAGGCACTGAAGCTTTCTTT. It yields the protein CASSVEKGTEAFF.